A selection of T cell receptor beta chains follows, all from one sample in a study of blood T cell repertoires in COVID-19. Here immunoSEQ multiplex PCR was the method, and the copy in TCRdb shows in-frame clones only, minus some. This table holds 110,000 to 150,000 clones, 87% found once. Input material: PBMCs or T cells enriched from blood (not recorded which). The receptor set was obtained from a man in his fifties or sixties who had recovered from COVID-19. CDR3s include the opening cysteine and the closing phenylalanine or tryptophan. A D gene is named only where the DNA matches it firmly. Clone size is given for some rows only: seen once, a few or many times, or a class if the clone is expanded.

clone_size	v_call	d_call	j_call	cdr3_aa	cdr3_nt
.	TRBV7-8	TRBD1	TRBJ2-5	CASSRTGGQETQYF	TGTGCCAGCAGCAGAACAGGGGGCCAAGAGACCCAGTACTTC
.	TRBV18	.	TRBJ1-1	CASSLKSLNTEAFF	TGTGCCAGCTCCCTAAAGAGCCTGAACACTGAAGCTTTCTTT
.	TRBV6-4	.	TRBJ2-2	CASSRENTGELFF	TGTGCCAGCAGTCGGGAGAACACCGGGGAGCTGTTTTTT
.	TRBV6-2/TRBV6-3	TRBD1	TRBJ1-5	CASSRQGLNQPQHF	TGTGCCAGCAGTAGACAGGGACTCAATCAGCCCCAGCATTTT
once	TRBV6-1	TRBD2	TRBJ2-4	CASSEWLAGGPRNIQYF	TGTGCCAGCAGTGAATGGCTAGCGGGAGGGCCGCGGAACATTCAGTACTTC
.	TRBV19	TRBD1	TRBJ1-5	CASSTTGVGPQHF	TGTGCCAGTAGTACAACAGGGGTAGGGCCCCAGCATTTT
.	TRBV6-6	TRBD1	TRBJ2-2	CASSPRRDRENTGELFF	TGTGCCAGCAGTCCGAGAAGGGACAGAGAAAACACCGGGGAGCTGTTTTTT
.	TRBV27	.	TRBJ2-2	CASSRPPGNAGELFF	TGTGCCAGCTCCCGACCCCCAGGGAACGCCGGGGAGCTGTTTTTT
.	TRBV11-2	.	TRBJ2-3	CASREGAKYRRDTQYF	TGTGCCAGCAGGGAGGGCGCAAAGTACCGGCGGGATACGCAGTATTTT
.	TRBV27	TRBD1	TRBJ1-2	CASSFDTGVGGYTF	TGTGCCAGCAGTTTTGATACAGGGGTAGGAGGCTACACCTTC
.	TRBV11-2	TRBD2	TRBJ2-3	CASSLDPSGRAESTDTQYF	TGTGCCAGCAGCTTAGATCCTAGCGGGAGGGCCGAGAGCACAGATACGCAGTATTTT
.	TRBV19	.	TRBJ2-7	CARGGERTLLGGYEQYF	TGTGCCAGAGGGGGGGAACGGACACTCCTAGGAGGCTACGAGCAGTACTTC
.	TRBV6-2/TRBV6-3	TRBD2	TRBJ2-3	CASSYSQRESPDTQYF	TGTGCCAGCAGTTACTCGCAGCGGGAGAGTCCAGATACGCAGTATTTT
.	TRBV28	TRBD1	TRBJ2-4	CASRRQGIGSKNIQYF	TGTGCCAGCAGGAGACAGGGGATAGGGTCCAAAAACATTCAGTACTTC
.	TRBV9	.	TRBJ2-7	CASSVDPGDVSEQYF	TGTGCCAGCAGCGTAGATCCAGGGGACGTGAGCGAGCAGTACTTC
few	TRBV27	.	TRBJ1-1	CASSSWTLGNTEAFF	TGTGCCAGCAGTTCGTGGACACTGGGGAACACTGAAGCTTTCTTT
.	TRBV9	.	TRBJ1-2	CASSVTGRNYGYTF	TGTGCCAGCAGCGTAACAGGGAGAAACTATGGCTACACCTTC
.	TRBV7-9	.	TRBJ2-7	CASSLLSSLASVEQYF	TGTGCCAGCAGCTTACTGTCCTCTCTAGCGTCGGTCGAGCAGTACTTC
.	TRBV15	.	TRBJ2-3	CATSLRGTDTQYF	TGTGCCACCAGCTTGCGGGGCACAGATACGCAGTATTTT
.	TRBV3-1/TRBV3-2	.	TRBJ1-5	CASSPGGSNQPQHF	TGTGCCAGCAGCCCGGGGGGAAGCAATCAGCCCCAGCATTTT
.	TRBV29-1	TRBD1	TRBJ2-5	CSTFLPGQGGETQYF	TGCAGCACCTTTCTACCGGGACAGGGTGGAGAGACCCAGTACTTC
.	TRBV18	TRBD1	TRBJ1-4	CASSPTGNSEKLFF	TGTGCCAGCTCCCCGACAGGGAACAGTGAAAAACTGTTTTTT
.	TRBV9	TRBD1	TRBJ1-2	CASSAYGTGISGYTF	TGTGCCAGCAGCGCTTACGGGACAGGGATAAGTGGCTACACCTTC
.	TRBV28	TRBD1	TRBJ2-7	CASSFGDRVYEQYF	TGTGCCAGCAGTTTTGGGGACAGGGTGTACGAGCAGTACTTC
.	TRBV19	TRBD1	TRBJ2-5	CASSPGQGIQETQYF	TGTGCCAGTAGTCCAGGACAGGGCATCCAAGAGACCCAGTACTTC
.	TRBV6-5	.	TRBJ1-5	CASSYGAVDQPQHF	TGTGCCAGCAGTTACGGAGCAGTCGATCAGCCCCAGCATTTT
.	TRBV9	TRBD2	TRBJ2-7	CASSPREGTYEQYF	TGTGCCAGCAGCCCCCGGGAGGGGACCTACGAGCAGTACTTC
.	TRBV7-8	TRBD2	TRBJ2-1	CATSPSGLAPPEGQFF	TGTGCCACCTCACCGTCGGGACTAGCGCCACCAGAGGGGCAGTTCTTC
.	TRBV11-2	TRBD1	TRBJ2-7	CASSYRQGVYEQYF	TGTGCCAGCAGCTACCGACAGGGAGTCTACGAGCAGTACTTC
.	TRBV27	.	TRBJ2-1	CASSFLGGQSSYNEQFF	TGTGCCAGCAGTTTTTTGGGGGGACAGAGCTCCTACAATGAGCAGTTCTTC
.	TRBV19	TRBD1	TRBJ1-2	CATSPTGDRGYTF	TGTGCCACCTCTCCAACAGGGGATCGTGGCTACACCTTC
.	TRBV2	.	TRBJ2-1	CASSQRPAENEQFF	TGTGCCAGCAGCCAGAGGCCCGCCGAGAATGAGCAGTTCTTC
.	TRBV10-3	TRBD1	TRBJ2-3	CAIRKGQAVADTQYF	TGTGCCATCCGGAAGGGACAGGCGGTCGCAGATACGCAGTATTTT
.	TRBV5-1	TRBD1	TRBJ1-1	CASSSTGTDEAFF	TGCGCCAGCAGCTCGACCGGGACAGATGAAGCTTTCTTT
.	TRBV6-5	.	TRBJ1-2	CASRGLGGRDGYTF	TGTGCCAGCAGGGGACTGGGCGGGAGGGATGGCTACACCTTC
.	TRBV4-1	.	TRBJ2-7	CASSQAKYF	TGCGCCAGCAGCCAAGCTAAGTACTTC
.	TRBV7-2	TRBD1	TRBJ2-7	CASSSGGTGWTYEQYF	TGTGCCAGCAGCTCAGGGGGGACAGGGTGGACCTACGAGCAGTACTTC
.	TRBV7-6	TRBD2	TRBJ2-1	CASSHRAGRTSYNEQFF	TGTGCCAGCAGCCACCGTGCCGGGAGGACCTCCTACAATGAGCAGTTCTTC
few	TRBV14	.	TRBJ1-1	CASSQVIDSDYTEAFF	TGTGCCAGCAGCCAAGTGATCGACAGCGACTACACTGAAGCTTTCTTT
.	TRBV6-5	.	TRBJ1-4	CASRTGLEKLFF	TGTGCCAGCAGGACGGGACTTGAAAAACTGTTTTTT
.	TRBV6-5	TRBD1	TRBJ1-1	CASSHDRAQAFF	TGTGCCAGCAGTCATGACAGGGCTCAGGCTTTCTTT
.	TRBV7-9	TRBD2	TRBJ2-3	CASSLRGTSGITDTQYF	TGTGCCAGCAGCTTACGCGGGACTAGCGGGATCACAGATACGCAGTATTTT
few	TRBV5-5	.	TRBJ1-1	CASSFFGGSSDTEAFF	TGTGCCAGCAGCTTCTTCGGGGGGAGTTCTGACACTGAAGCTTTCTTT
once	TRBV7-8	.	TRBJ1-1	CASSQTRSGRVSFF	TGTGCCAGCAGCCAAACCCGATCGGGTCGGGTCTCTTTCTTT
.	TRBV5-1	TRBD2	TRBJ2-3	CASSPGLAGQADTQYF	TGCGCCAGCAGCCCGGGACTAGCGGGTCAGGCAGATACGCAGTATTTT
.	TRBV25-1	.	TRBJ1-4	CASSIQNEKLFF	TGTGCCAGCAGTATACAGAATGAAAAACTGTTTTTT
.	TRBV12-3/TRBV12-4	.	TRBJ2-7	CASSPGLLYEQYF	TGTGCCAGCAGTCCGGGACTTCTGTACGAGCAGTACTTC